By frequency in the sample, the clone carrying this TCR beta chain is medium-sized. Its target is unknown. The sample is drawn from a study of HIV-infected patients and healthy controls. Study-wide points: In HIV-infected patients, the apparent post-therapy Gini index recovery did not replicate in size-matched data. Mean usage of eight alpha and eight beta V genes differed significantly in HIV-infected patients versus controls.

Follow-up blood was drawn about 14 weeks, roughly three months, after antiretroviral therapy began. No cell fractionation was done, so the repertoire covers all unsorted peripheral blood T cells. V shed 2 bases and J shed 5 bases, with 15 bases lying between them. The CDR3 is 15 residues long. Germline CDR1 reads MNHEY; CDR2 reads SVGEGT. Alpha and beta constant-region primers primed reverse transcription of 400 to 650 ng RNA. Each of the alpha and beta chains got its own library through chain-specific third strand synthesis with indices. A 5' RACE adapter with a random hexamer and the SP2 primer site was joined to cDNA. One entry per CDR3 protein results from TCRdb running MiXCR on the 5' RACE reads. The sample records 3,000 to 4,000 distinct CDR3 sequences, about 9.1% being singletons.

The J gene is TRBJ2-5, the V gene TRBV6-2 or TRBV6-3, with TRBD2 as a possible D gene (6 bases). This sequence originates from an adult with HIV infection. This specimen consisted of blood, obtained during antiretroviral therapy. In DNA form, the CDR3 reads TGTGCCAGCAGTTACGCGGGACCAGCGATGGAGACCCAGTACTTC. This gives the protein CASSYAGPAMETQYF.